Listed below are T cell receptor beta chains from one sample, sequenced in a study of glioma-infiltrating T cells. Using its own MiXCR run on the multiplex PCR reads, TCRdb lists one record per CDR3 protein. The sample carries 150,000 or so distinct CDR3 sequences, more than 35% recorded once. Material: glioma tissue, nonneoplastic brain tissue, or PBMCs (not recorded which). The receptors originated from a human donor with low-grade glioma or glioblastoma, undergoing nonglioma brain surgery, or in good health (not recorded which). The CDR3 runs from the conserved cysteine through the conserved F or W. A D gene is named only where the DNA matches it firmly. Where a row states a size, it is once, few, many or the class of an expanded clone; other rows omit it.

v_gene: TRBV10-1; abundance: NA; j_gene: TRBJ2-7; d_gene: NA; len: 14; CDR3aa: CASIALRRAVEQYF; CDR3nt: TGCGCCAGCATAGCCTTAAGGAGGGCGGTCGAGCAGTACTTC
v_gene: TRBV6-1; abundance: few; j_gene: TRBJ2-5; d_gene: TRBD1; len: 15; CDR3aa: CASSPLGQGGETQYF; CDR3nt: TGTGCCAGCAGTCCGCTAGGACAGGGGGGAGAGACCCAGTACTTC
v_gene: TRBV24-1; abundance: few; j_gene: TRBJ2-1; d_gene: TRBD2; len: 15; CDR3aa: CATKRSGTSYNEQFF; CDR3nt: TGTGCCACCAAGCGGAGCGGGACCTCCTACAATGAGCAGTTCTTC
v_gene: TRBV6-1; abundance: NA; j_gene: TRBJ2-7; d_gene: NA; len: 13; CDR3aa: CASSENRGHEQYF; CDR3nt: TGTGCCAGCAGTGAAAATCGGGGGCACGAGCAGTACTTC
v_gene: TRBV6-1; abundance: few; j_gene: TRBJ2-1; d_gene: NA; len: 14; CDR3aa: CASSESPFENEQFF; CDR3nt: TGTGCCAGCAGTGAATCCCCTTTCGAGAATGAGCAGTTCTTC
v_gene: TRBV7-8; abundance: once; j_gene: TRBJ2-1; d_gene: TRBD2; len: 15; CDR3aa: CASSRLAGGSDEQFF; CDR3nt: TGTGCCAGCAGCCGATTAGCGGGAGGATCGGATGAGCAGTTCTTC
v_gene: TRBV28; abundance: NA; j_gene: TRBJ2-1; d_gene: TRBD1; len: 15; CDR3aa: CASSTMGQANNEQFF; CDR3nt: TGTGCCAGCAGCACAATGGGACAGGCGAACAATGAGCAGTTCTTC
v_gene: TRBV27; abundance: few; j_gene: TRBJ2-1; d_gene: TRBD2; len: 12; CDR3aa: CASRGLGFEQFF; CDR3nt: TGTGCCAGCAGGGGACTAGGGTTTGAGCAGTTCTTC
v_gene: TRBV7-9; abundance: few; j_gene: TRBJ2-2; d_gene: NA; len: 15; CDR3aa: CASSSRRANTGELFF; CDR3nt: TGTGCCAGCAGTTCTCGACGGGCGAACACCGGGGAGCTGTTTTTT
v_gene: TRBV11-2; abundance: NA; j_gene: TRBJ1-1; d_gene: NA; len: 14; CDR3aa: CASSLVRGNTKAFF; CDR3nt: TGTGCCAGCAGCTTAGTTAGAGGAAATACAAAAGCTTTCTTT
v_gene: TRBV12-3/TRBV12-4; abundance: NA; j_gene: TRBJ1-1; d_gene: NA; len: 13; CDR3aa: CASSAGVNTEAFF; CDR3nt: TGTGCCAGCAGCGCAGGAGTGAACACTGAAGCTTTCTTT
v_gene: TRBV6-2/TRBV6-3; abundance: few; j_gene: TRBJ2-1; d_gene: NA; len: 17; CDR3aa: CASSYSISFSSYNEQFF; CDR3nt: TGTGCCAGCAGTTACTCTATTAGTTTTTCGTCCTACAATGAGCAGTTCTTC
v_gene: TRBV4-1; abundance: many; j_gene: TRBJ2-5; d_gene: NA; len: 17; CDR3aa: CASSQDNPGARQETQYF; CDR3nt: TGCGCCAGCAGCCAAGATAACCCGGGGGCGAGACAAGAGACCCAGTACTTC
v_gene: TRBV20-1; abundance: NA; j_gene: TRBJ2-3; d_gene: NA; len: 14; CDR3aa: CSARTGGGTDTQYF; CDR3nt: TGCAGTGCCAGAACAGGGGGAGGGACAGATACGCAGTATTTT
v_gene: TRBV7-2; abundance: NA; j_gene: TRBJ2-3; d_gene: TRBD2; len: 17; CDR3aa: CASSFHLAGPSTDTQYF; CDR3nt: TGTGCCAGCAGCTTCCATTTAGCGGGACCGAGCACAGATACGCAGTATTTT
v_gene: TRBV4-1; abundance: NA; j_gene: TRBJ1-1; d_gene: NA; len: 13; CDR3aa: CASSQVVYSEAFF; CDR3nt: TGCGCCAGCAGCCAAGTTGTTTATTCTGAAGCTTTCTTT
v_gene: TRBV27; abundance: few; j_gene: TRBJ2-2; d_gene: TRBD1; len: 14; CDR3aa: CASRRTGNTGELFF; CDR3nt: TGTGCCAGCAGAAGGACAGGGAACACCGGGGAGCTGTTTTTT
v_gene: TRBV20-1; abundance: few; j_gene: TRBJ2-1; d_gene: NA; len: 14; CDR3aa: CSARDPKGGGEQFF; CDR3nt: TGCAGTGCTAGAGATCCGAAGGGGGGAGGTGAGCAGTTCTTC
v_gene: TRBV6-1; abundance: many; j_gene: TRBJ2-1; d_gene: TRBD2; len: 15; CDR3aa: CASSESLAGANEQFF; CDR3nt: TGTGCCAGCAGTGAGTCGCTAGCGGGGGCCAATGAGCAGTTCTTC
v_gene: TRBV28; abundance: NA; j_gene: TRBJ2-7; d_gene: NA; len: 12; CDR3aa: CASSLQPYEQYF; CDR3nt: TGTGCCAGCAGCCTTCAGCCCTACGAGCAGTACTTC
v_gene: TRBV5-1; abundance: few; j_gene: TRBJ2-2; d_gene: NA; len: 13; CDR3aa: CASKLGLTGELFF; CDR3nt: TGCGCCAGCAAGCTCGGGTTGACCGGGGAGCTGTTTTTT
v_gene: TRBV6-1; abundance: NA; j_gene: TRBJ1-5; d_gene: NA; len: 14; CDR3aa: CATTTLSGNQPQHF; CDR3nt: TGTGCCACCACCACCCTGTCTGGCAATCAGCCCCAGCATTTT
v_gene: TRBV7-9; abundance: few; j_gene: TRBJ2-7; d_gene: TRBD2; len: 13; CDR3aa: CASSLGGNHEQYF; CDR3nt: TGTGCCAGCAGCTTGGGGGGGAACCACGAGCAGTACTTC
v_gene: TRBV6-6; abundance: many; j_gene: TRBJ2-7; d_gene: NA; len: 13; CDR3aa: CASSYGQGGEQYF; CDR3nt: TGTGCCAGCAGTTACGGGCAGGGCGGCGAGCAGTACTTC
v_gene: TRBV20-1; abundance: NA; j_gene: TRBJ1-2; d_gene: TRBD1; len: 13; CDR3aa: CNAVAQGLAGYTF; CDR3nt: TGCAATGCCGTCGCACAGGGGCTAGCCGGCTACACCTTC
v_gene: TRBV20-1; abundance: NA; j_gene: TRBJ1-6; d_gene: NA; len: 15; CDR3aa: CSARVRLQYNSPLHF; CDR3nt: TGCAGTGCTAGAGTGAGGTTACAGTATAATTCACCCCTCCACTTT
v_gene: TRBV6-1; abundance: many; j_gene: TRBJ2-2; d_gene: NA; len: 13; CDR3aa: CASSRRVTGELFF; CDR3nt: TGTGCCAGCAGTCGAAGGGTGACCGGGGAGCTGTTTTTT
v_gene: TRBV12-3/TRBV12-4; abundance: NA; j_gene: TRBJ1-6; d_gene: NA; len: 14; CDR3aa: CASSFRDGNSPLHF; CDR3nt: TGTGCCAGCAGTTTCCGGGACGGGAATTCACCCCTCCACTTT
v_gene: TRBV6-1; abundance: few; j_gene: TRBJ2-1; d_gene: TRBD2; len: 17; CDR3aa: CASSSTVAGAGYNEQFF; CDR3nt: TGTGCCAGCAGTTCCACCGTAGCGGGAGCGGGGTACAATGAGCAGTTCTTC
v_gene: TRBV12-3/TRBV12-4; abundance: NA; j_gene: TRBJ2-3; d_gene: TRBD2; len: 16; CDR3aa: CASSPGTSGHTDTQYF; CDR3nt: TGTGCCAGCAGTCCCGGGACTAGCGGCCACACAGATACGCAGTATTTT
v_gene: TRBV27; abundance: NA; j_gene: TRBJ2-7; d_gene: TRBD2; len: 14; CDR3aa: CASSPGTSVDEQYF; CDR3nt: TGTGCCAGCTCCCCCGGGACTAGCGTCGACGAGCAGTACTTC
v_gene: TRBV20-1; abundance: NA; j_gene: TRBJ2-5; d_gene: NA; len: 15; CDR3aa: CSARDEGWGGETQYF; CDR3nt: TGCAGTGCTAGAGATGAGGGTTGGGGAGGAGAGACCCAGTACTTC
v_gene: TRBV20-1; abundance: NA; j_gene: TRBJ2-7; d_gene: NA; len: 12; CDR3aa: CSASRSSYEQYF; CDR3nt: TGCAGTGCTTCACGGAGCTCCTACGAGCAGTACTTC
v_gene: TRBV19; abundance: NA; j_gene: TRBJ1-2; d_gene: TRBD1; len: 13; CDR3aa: CASSTLTGAGYTF; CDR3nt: TGTGCCAGTAGTACCCTGACAGGGGCCGGCTACACCTTC
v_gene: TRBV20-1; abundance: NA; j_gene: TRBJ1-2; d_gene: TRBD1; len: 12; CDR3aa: CSARQGAKGYTF; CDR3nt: TGCAGTGCTAGACAGGGGGCAAAGGGCTACACCTTC
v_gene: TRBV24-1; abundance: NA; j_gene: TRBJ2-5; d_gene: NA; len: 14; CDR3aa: CATSVSAAQETQYF; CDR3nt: TGTGCCACCAGTGTATCGGCAGCACAAGAGACCCAGTACTTC
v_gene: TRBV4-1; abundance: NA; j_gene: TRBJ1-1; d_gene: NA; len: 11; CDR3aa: CASNRGRETFF; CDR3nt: TGCGCCTCCAATAGGGGAAGGGAAACTTTCTTT
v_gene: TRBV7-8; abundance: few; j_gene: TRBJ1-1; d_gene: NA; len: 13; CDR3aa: CASSLRVGTEAFF; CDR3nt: TGTGCCAGCAGCTTACGGGTTGGCACTGAAGCTTTCTTT
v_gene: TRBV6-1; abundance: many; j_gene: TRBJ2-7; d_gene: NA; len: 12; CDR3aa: CASSSTLYEQYF; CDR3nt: TGTGCCAGCAGTTCCACCCTCTACGAGCAGTACTTC
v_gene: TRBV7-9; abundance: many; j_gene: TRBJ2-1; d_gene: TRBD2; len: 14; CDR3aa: CASSGLADYNEQFF; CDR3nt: TGTGCCAGCAGCGGACTAGCGGATTACAATGAGCAGTTCTTC
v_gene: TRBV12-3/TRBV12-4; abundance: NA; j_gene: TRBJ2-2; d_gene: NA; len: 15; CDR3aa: CASTFGGGDTGELFF; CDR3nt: TGTGCCAGCACCTTCGGAGGGGGGGACACCGGGGAGCTGTTTTTT